This T cell receptor (beta chain) was captured in a study of T cells in Graves' hyperthyroidism and ophthalmopathy. This clonotype was detected a few times. What was amplified from RNA transcripts were TCR beta CDR3 regions. First-round RT-PCR targeting the TCR CDR3 was performed with the HTBI primer set. One entry per CDR3 protein, called by TCRdb with MiXCR from the multiplex PCR reads. This sample has about 400,000 distinct CDR3 sequences, with about 14% found just once. V gave up 5 bases and J gave up 0 bases, with 11 bases separating them. The germline gives CDR1 SEHNR, CDR2 FQNEAQ (reference sequence). The CDR3 is made up of 15 amino acids. Each person with ophthalmopathy scored at least 3 on the Clinical Activity Score, reached NOSPECS grade 4 or higher, and had been ill under 3 months. Based on clinical symptoms, serum thyroxine and TRAb, thyroid ultrasound and orbital computed tomography, diagnoses were reached. Extraction of PBMCs used 8.5 to 10 ml of fresh peripheral blood.

This receptor was taken from a woman aged 25 to 39 with Graves' ophthalmopathy. The sample taken for sequencing was blood. The V and J genes are TRBV7-9 and TRBJ1-3, with a weak D call TRBD1 (5 bases). DNA for the CDR3: TGTGCCAGCAGCCCGGACATTAGCTCTGGAAACACCATATATTTT. This encodes CASSPDISSGNTIYF.